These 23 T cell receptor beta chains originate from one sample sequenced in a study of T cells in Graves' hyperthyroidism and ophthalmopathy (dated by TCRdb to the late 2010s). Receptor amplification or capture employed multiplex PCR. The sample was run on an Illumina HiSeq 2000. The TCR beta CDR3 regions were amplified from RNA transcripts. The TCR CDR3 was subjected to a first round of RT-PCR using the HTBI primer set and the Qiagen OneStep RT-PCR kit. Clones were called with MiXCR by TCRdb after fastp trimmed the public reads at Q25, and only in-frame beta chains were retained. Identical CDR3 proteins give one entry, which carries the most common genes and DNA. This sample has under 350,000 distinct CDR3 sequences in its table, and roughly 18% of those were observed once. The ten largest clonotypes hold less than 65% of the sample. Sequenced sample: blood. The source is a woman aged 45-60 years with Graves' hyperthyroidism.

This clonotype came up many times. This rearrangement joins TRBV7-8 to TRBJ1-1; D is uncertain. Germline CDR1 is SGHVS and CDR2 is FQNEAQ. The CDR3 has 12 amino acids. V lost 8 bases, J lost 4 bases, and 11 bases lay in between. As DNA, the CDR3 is TGTGCCAGCCACATGTGGGGCACTGAAGCTTTCTTT. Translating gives CASHMWGTEAFF. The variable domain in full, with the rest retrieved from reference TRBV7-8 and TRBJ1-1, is GAGVSQSPRYKVAKRGQDVALRCDPISGHVSLFWYQQALGQGPEFLTYFQNEAQLDKSGLPSDRFFAERPEGSVSTLKIQRTQQEDSAVYLCASHMWGTEAFFGQGTRLTVV.

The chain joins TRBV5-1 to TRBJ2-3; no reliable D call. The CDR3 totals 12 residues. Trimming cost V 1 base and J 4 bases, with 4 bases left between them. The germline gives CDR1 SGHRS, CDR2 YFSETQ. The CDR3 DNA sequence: TGCGCCAGCAGCTTGTATCCAGATACGCAGTATTTT. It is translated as CASSLYPDTQYF.

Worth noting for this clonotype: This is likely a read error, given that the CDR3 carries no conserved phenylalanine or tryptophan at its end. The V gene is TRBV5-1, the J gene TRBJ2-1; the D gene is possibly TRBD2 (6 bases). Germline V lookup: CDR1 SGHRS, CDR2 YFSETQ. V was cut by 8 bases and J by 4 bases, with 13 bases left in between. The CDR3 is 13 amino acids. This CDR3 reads CASGSGEYNEQFL. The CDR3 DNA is TGCGCCAGTGGGTCGGGGGAATACAATGAGCAGTTCCTC.

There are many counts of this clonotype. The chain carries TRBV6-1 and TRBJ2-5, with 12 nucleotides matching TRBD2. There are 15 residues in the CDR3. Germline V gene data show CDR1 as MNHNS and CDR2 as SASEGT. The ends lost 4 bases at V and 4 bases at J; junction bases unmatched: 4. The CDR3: CASSALAGGRETQYF. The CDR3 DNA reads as TGTGCCAGCAGTGCTCTAGCGGGGGGGCGAGAGACCCAGTACTTC.

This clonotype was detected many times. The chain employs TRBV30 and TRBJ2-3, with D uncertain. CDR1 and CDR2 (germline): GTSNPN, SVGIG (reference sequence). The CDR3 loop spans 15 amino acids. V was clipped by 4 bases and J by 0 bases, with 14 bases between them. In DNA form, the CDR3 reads TGTGCCTGGACTATTTCGGGTTCTAGCACAGATACGCAGTATTTT. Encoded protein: CAWTISGSSTDTQYF. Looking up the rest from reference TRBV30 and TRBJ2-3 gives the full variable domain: SQTIHQWPATLVQPVGSPLSLECTVEGTSNPNLYWYRQAAGRGLQLLFYSVGIGQISSEVPQNLSASRPQDRQFILSSKKLLLSDSGFYLCAWTISGSSTDTQYFGPGTRLTVL.

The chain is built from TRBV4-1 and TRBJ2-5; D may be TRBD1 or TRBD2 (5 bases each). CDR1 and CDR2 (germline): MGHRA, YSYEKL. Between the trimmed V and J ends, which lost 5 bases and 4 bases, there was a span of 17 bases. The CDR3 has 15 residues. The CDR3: CASSISGLQGETQYF. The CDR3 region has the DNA TGCGCCAGCAGCATAAGCGGTCTCCAGGGAGAGACCCAGTACTTC.

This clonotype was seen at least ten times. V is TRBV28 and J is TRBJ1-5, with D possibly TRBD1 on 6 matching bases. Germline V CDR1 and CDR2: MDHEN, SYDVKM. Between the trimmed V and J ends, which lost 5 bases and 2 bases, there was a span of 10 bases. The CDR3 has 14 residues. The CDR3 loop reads CASSDRPGNQPQHF. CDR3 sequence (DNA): TGTGCCAGCAGTGACAGGCCCGGCAATCAGCCCCAGCATTTT.

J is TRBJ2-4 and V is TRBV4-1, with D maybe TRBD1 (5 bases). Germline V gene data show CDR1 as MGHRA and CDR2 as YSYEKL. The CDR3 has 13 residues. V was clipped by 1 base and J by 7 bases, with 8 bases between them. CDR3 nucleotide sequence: TGCGCCAGCAGCCAAGCCTCAGGGAACATTCAGTACTTC. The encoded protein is CASSQASGNIQYF.

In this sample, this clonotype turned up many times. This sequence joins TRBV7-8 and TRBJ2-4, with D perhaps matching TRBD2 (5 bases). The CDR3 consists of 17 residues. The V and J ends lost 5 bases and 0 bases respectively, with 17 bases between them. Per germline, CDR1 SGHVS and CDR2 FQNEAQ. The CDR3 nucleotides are TGTGCCAGCAGCCCTCGGGGAGCCGGCGTAGCCAAAAACATTCAGTACTTC. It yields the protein CASSPRGAGVAKNIQYF.

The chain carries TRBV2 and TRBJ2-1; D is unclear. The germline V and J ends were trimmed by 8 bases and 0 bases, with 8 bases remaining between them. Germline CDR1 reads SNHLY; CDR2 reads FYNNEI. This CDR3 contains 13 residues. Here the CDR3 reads CASAESSYNEQFF. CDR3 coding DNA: TGTGCCAGCGCCGAGAGCTCCTACAATGAGCAGTTCTTC.

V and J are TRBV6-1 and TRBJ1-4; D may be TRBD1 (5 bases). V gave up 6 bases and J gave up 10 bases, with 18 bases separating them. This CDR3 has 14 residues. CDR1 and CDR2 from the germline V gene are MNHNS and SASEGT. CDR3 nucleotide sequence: TGTGCCAGCAGCCCGACAGATTCCGGCCGAAAACTGTTTTTT. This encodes CASSPTDSGRKLFF.

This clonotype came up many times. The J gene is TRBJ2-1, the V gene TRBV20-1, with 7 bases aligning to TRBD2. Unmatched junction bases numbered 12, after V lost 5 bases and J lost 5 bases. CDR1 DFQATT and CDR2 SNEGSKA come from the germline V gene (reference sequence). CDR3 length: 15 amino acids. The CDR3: CSAGPGGSQDNEQFF. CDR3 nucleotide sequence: TGCAGTGCTGGGCCGGGCGGGAGTCAGGACAATGAGCAGTTCTTC.

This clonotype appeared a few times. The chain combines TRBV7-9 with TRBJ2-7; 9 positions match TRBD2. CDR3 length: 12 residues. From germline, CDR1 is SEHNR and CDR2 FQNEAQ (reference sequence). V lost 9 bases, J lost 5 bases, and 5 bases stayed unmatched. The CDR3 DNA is TGTGCCAGTAGCGGGAGCCTAGACGAGCAGTACTTC. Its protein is CASSGSLDEQYF.

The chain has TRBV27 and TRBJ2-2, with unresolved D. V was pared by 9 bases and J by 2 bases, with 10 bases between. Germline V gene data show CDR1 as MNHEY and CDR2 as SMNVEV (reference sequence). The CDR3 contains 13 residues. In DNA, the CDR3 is TGTGCCAGTCTCCCGTCCAACACCGGGGAGCTGTTTTTT. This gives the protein CASLPSNTGELFF.

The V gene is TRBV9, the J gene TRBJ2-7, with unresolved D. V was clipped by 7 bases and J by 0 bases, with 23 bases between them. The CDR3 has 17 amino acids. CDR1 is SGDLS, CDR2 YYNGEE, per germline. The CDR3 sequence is CASPESTAGYSSYEQYV. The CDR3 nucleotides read TGTGCCAGCCCCGAAAGCACGGCCGGATATAGCTCCTACGAGCAGTACGTC.

As DNA, the CDR3 is TGTGCCAGCAGCCAAAGACTAGGGTCAGATACGCAGTATTTT. Protein sequence: CASSQRLGSDTQYF. The chain combines TRBV3-1 with TRBJ2-3; a possible D gene is TRBD2 (6 bases). This CDR3 spans 14 amino acids. Germline V gene sequence: CDR1 LGHDT, CDR2 YNNKEL (reference sequence). V dropped 2 bases and J dropped 4 bases, with 10 bases sitting between them.

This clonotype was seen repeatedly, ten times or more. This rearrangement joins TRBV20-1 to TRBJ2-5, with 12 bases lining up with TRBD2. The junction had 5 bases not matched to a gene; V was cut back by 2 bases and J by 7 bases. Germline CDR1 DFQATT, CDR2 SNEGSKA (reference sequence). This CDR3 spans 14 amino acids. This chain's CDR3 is CSARLAGGAWTQYF. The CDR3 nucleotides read TGCAGTGCTAGACTAGCGGGAGGGGCGTGGACCCAGTACTTC.

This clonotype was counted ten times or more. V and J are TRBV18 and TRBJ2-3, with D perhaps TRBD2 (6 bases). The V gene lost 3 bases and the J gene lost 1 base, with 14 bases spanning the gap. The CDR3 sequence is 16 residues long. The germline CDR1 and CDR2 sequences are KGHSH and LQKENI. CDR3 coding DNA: TGTGCCAGCTCACCGTTATCCGGGGGACGCACAGATACGCAGTATTTT. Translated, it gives CASSPLSGGRTDTQYF.

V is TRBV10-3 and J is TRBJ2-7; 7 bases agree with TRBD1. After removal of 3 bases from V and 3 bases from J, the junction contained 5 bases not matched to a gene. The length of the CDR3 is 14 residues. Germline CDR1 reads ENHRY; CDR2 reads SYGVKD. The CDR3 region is CAISEGTAFYEQYV. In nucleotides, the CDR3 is TGTGCCATCAGTGAAGGGACAGCGTTCTACGAGCAGTACGTC.

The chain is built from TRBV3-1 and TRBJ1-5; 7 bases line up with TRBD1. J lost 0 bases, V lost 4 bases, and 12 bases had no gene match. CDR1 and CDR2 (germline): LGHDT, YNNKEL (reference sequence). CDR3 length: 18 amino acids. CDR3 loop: CASSRGGVTGNSNQPQHF. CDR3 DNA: TGTGCCAGCAGCCGGGGCGGGGTGACAGGGAATAGCAATCAGCCCCAGCATTTT.

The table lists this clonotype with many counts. The CDR3 coding sequence is TGTGCCAGCCAAAGGCTTTCACGTGGGAATGAGCAGTTCTTC. Translating it yields CASQRLSRGNEQFF. The J gene is TRBJ2-1, the V gene TRBV12-3 or TRBV12-4; D gene uncertain. This CDR3 spans 14 amino acids. The V end lost 8 bases, the J end lost 7 bases, and 18 bases lay between the germline ends.

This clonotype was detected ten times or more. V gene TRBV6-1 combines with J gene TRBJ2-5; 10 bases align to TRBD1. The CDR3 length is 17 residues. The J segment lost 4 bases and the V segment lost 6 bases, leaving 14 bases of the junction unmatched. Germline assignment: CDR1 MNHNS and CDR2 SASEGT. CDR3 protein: CASSPAIGQGGAETQYF. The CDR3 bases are TGTGCCAGCAGCCCTGCCATCGGACAGGGGGGAGCAGAGACCCAGTACTTC.

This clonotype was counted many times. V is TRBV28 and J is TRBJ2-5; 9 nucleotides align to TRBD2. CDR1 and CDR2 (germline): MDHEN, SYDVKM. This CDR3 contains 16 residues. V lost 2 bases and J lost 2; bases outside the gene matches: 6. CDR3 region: CASSLAGGERQETQYF. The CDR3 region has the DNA TGTGCCAGCAGTTTAGCGGGGGGGGAACGACAAGAGACCCAGTACTTC.